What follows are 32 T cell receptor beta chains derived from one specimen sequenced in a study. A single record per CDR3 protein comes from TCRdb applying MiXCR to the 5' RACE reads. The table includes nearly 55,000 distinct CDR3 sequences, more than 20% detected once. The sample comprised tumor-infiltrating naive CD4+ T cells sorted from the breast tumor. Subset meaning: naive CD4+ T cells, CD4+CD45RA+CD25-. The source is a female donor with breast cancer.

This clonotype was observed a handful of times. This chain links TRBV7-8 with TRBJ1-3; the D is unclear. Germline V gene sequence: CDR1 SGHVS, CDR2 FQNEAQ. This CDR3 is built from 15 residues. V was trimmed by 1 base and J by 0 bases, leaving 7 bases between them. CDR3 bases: TGTGCCAGCAGCTTAGGAGGCAACTCTGGAAACACCATATATTTT. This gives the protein CASSLGGNSGNTIYF.

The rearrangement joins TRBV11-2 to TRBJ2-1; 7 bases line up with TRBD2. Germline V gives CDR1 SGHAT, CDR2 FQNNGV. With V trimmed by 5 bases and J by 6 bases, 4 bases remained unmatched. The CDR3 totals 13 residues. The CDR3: CASSLGTINEQFF. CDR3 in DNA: TGTGCCAGCAGCCTGGGGACTATCAATGAGCAGTTCTTC. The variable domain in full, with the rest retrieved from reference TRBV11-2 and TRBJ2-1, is EAGVAQSPRYKIIEKRQSVAFWCNPISGHATLYWYQQILGQGPKLLIQFQNNGVVDDSQLPKDRFSAERLKGVDSTLKIQPAKLEDSAVYLCASSLGTINEQFFGPGTRLTVL.

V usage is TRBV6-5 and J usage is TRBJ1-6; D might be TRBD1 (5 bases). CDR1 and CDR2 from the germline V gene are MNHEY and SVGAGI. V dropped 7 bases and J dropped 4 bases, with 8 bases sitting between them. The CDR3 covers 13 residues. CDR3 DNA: TGTGCCAGCATGGGGGAATATAATTCACCCCTCCACTTT. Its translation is CASMGEYNSPLHF.

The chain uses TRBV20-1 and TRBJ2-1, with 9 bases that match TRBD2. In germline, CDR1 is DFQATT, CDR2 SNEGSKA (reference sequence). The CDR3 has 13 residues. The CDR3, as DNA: TGCAGCCCCGAGGGCGGGAGGGGCAATGAGCAGTTCTTC. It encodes CSPEGGRGNEQFF.

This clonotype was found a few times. The CDR3 DNA follows: TGTGCCAGCTCACCAAGCTACATCGGACTAGCGGGAGTCTACGAGCAGTACTTC. Translating it yields CASSPSYIGLAGVYEQYF. The rearrangement links TRBV18 to TRBJ2-7; the match to TRBD2 covers 13 bases. Trimming at V came to 2 bases and at J to 3 bases, leaving 10 bases not matched to a gene. The length of the CDR3 is 18 residues. Germline V gives CDR1 KGHSH, CDR2 LQKENI.

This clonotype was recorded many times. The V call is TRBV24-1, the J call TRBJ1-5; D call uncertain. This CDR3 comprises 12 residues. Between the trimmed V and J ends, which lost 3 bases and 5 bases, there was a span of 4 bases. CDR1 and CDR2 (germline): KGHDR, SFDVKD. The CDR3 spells CATSDQDQPQHF. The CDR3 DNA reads TGTGCCACCAGTGATCAGGATCAGCCCCAGCATTTT.

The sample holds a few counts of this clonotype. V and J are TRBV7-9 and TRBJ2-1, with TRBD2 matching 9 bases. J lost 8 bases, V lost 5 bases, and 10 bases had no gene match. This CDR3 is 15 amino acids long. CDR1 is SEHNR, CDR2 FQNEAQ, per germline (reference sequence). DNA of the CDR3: TGTGCCAGCAGCGCCGGGACTAGCCGCGGGTATGAGCAGTTCTTC. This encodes CASSAGTSRGYEQFF. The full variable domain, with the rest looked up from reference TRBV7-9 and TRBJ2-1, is DTGVSQNPRHKITKRGQNVTFRCDPISEHNRLYWYRQTLGQGPEFLTYFQNEAQLEKSRLLSDRFSAERPKGSFSTLEIQRTEQGDSAMYLCASSAGTSRGYEQFFGPGTRLTVL.

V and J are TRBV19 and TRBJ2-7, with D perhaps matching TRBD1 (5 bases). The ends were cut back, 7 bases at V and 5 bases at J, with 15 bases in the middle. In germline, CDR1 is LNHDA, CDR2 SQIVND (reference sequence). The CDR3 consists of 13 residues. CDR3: CASIGWGGDEQYF. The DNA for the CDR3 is TGTGCCAGTATCGGCTGGGGCGGTGACGAGCAGTACTTC.

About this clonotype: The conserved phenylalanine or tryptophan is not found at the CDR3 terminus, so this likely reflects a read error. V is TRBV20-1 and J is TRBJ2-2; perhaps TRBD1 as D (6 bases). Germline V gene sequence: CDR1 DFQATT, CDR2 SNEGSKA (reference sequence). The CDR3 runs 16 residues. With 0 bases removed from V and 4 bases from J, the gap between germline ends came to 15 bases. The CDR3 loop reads CSARDLAGAGTGELFS. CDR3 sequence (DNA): TGCAGTGCTAGAGATCTGGCAGGGGCGGGCACCGGGGAGCTGTTTTCT.

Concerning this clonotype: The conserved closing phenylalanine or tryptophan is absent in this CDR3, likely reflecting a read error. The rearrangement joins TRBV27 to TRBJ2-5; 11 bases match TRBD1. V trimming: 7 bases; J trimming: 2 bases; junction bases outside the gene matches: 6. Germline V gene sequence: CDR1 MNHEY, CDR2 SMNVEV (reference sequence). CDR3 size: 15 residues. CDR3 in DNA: TGTGCCAGCACCTCAGGGACAGGGGGACAAGAGACCCAGTACTCC. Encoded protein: CASTSGTGGQETQYS.

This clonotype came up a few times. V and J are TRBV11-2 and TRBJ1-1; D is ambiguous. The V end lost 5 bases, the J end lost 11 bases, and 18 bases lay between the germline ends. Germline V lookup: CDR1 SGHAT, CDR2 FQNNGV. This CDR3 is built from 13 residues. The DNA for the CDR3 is TGTGCCAGCAGCCAGATGGTCTCCACCGAGGCTTTCTTT. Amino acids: CASSQMVSTEAFF.

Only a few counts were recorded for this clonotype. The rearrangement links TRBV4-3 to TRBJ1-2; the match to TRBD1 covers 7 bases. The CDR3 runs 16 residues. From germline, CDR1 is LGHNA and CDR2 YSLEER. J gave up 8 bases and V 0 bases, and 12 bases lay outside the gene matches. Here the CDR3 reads CASSQDRQGWVRGYTF. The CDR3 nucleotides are TGCGCCAGCAGCCAAGACCGACAGGGATGGGTACGAGGCTACACCTTC.

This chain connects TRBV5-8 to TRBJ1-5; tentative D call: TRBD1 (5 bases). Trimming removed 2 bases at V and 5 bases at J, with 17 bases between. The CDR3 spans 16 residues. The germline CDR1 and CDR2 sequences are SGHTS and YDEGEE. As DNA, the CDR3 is TGTGCCAGCAGCTTATATCTCAGACGGGGCCATCAGCCCCAGCATTTT. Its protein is CASSLYLRRGHQPQHF.

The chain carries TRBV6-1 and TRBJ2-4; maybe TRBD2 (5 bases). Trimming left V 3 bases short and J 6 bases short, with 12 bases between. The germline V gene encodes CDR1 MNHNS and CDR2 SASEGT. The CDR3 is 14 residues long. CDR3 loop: CASSDNEGRNIQYF. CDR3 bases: TGTGCCAGCAGTGATAATGAAGGGAGAAACATTCAGTACTTC.

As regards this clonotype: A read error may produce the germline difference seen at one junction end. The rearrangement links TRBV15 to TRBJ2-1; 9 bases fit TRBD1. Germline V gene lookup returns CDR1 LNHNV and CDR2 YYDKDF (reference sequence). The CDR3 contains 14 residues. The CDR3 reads CATSSRDRVNEQFF. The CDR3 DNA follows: TGCGCCACCAGCAGCAGGGACAGGGTAAATGAGCAGTTCTTC.

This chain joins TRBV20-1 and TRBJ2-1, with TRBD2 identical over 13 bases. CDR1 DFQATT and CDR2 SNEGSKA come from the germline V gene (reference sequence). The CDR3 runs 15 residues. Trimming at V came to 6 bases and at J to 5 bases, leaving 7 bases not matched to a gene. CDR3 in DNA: TGCAGTGCAATGGGACTAGCGGGGTTTAACAATGAGCAGTTCTTC. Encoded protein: CSAMGLAGFNNEQFF.

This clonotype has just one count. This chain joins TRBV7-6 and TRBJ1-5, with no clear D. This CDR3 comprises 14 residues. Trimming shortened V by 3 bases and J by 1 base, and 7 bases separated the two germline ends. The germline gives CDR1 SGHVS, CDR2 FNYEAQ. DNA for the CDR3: TGTGCCAGCAGCTTTTCGTCCAGCAATCAGCCCCAGCATTTT. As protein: CASSFSSSNQPQHF.

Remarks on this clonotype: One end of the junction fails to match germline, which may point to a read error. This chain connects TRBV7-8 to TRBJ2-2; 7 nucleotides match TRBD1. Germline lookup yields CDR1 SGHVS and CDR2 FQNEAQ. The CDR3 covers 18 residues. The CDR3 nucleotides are TGCGCCAGCAGCTCCACCCGGGACAGCGACCCGAACACCGGGGAGCTGTTTTTT. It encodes CASSSTRDSDPNTGELFF.

CDR3 amino acids: CSAREGRRYPPVVNNYYYNEQFF. The CDR3 nucleotides read TGCAGTGCTAGAGAGGGGAGGCGGTACCCGCCCGTGGTGAATAACTACTACTACAATGAGCAGTTCTTC. The chain is built from TRBV20-1 and TRBJ2-1; TRBD2 is a possible D gene (6 bases). The CDR3 is 23 residues long. The V end lost 0 bases, the J end lost 3 bases, and 36 bases lay between the germline ends. Germline assignment: CDR1 DFQATT and CDR2 SNEGSKA (reference sequence).

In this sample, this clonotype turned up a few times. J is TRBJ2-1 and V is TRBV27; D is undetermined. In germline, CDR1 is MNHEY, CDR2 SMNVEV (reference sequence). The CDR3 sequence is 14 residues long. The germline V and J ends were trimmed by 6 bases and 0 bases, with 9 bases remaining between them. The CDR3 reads CASSKLSSYNEQFF. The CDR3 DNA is TGTGCCAGCAGCAAACTCAGCTCCTACAATGAGCAGTTCTTC.

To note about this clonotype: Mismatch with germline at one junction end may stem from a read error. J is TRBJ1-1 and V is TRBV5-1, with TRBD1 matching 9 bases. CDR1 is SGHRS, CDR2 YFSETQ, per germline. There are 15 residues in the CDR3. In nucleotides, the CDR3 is TGCACCAGCAGCACCCCGGGACAGGGGAACACTGAAGCTTTCTTT. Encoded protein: CTSSTPGQGNTEAFF.

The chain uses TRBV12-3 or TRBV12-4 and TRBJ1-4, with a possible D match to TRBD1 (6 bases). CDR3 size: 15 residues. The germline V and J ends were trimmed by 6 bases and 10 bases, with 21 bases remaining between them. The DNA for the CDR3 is TGTGCCAGCAGGGAATCGGGGGGCAGGGCTGGAAAACTGTTTTTT. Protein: CASRESGGRAGKLFF.

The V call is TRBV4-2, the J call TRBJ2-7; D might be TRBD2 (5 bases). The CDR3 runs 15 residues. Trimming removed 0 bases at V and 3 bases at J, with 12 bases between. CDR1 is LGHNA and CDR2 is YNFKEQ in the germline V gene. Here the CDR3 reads CASSQDRRPNYEQYF. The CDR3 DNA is TGTGCCAGCAGCCAAGATAGGAGGCCAAACTACGAGCAGTACTTC.

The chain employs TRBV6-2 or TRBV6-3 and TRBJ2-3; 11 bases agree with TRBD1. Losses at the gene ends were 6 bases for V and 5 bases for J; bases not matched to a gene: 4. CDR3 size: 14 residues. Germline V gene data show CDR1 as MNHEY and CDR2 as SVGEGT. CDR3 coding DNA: TGTGCCAGCAGATCGGACAGGGGGCAAGATACGCAGTATTTT. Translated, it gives CASRSDRGQDTQYF.

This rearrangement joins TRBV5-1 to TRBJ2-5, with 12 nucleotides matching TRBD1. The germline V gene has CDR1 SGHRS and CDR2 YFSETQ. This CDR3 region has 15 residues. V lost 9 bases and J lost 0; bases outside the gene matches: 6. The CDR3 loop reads CATTGTGGYQETQYF. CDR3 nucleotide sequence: TGCGCCACCACCGGGACAGGGGGCTACCAAGAGACCCAGTACTTC.

CDR3 DNA: TGCGCCAGCAGCTCCCGGGACCCCTTATCGGTTGAGCAGTTCTTC. This translates into CASSSRDPLSVEQFF. The chain uses TRBV5-1 and TRBJ2-1; the D gene could be TRBD1 or TRBD2 (5 bases each). This CDR3 has 15 amino acids. In germline, CDR1 is SGHRS, CDR2 YFSETQ. V lost 3 bases, J lost 9 bases, and 19 bases lay in between.

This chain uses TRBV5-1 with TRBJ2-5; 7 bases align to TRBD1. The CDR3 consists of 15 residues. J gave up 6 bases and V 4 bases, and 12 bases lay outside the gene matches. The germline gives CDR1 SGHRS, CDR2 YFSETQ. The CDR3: CASSRDSSSEKTQYF. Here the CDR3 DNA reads TGCGCCAGCAGCAGGGACAGCTCCTCGGAAAAGACCCAGTACTTC.

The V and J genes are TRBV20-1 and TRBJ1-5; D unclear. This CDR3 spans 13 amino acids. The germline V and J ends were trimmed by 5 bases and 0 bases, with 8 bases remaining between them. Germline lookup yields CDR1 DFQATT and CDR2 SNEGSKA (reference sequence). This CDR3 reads CSADKGSNQPQHF. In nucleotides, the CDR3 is TGCAGTGCTGATAAAGGTAGCAATCAGCCCCAGCATTTT.

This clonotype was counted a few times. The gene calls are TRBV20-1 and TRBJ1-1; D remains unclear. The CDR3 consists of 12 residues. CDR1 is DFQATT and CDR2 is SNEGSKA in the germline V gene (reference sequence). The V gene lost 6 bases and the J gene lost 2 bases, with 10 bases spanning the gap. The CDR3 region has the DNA TGCAGTGCCCTCCGGGGAAACACTGAAGCTTTCTTT. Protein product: CSALRGNTEAFF.

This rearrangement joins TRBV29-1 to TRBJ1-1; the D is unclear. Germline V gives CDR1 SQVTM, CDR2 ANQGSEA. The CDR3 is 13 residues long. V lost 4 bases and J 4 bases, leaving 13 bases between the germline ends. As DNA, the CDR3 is TGCAGCGTTGGGTATAGAAGGGTCACTGAAGCTTTCTTT. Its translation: CSVGYRRVTEAFF.

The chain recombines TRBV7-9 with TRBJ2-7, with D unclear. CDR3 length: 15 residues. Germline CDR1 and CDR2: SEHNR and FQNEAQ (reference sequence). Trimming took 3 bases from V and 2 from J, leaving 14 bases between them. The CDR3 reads CASSLVQAPTYEQYF. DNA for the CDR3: TGTGCCAGCAGCTTGGTTCAGGCCCCTACCTACGAGCAGTACTTC.

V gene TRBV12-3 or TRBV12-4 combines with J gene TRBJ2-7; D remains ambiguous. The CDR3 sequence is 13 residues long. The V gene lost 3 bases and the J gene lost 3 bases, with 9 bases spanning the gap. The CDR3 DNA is TGTGCCAGCAGTTTCTCGGGCAACTACGAGCAGTACTTC. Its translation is CASSFSGNYEQYF.